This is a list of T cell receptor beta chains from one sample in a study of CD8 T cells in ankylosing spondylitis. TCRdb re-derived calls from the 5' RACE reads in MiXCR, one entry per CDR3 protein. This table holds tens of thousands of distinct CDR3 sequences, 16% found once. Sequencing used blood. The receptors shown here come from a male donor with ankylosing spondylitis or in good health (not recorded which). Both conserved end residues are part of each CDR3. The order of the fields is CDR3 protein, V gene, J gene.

CDR3 protein: CASSPQWVGETQYF
V gene: TRBV7-2
J gene: TRBJ2-5

CDR3 protein: CASSLSSQETQYF
V gene: TRBV7-9
J gene: TRBJ2-5

CDR3 protein: CASSLRRGSTDTQYF
V gene: TRBV27
J gene: TRBJ2-3

CDR3 protein: CSVPGTSLVYEQFF
V gene: TRBV29-1
J gene: TRBJ2-1

CDR3 protein: CASLASSSGRRDEQFF
V gene: TRBV12-3/TRBV12-4
J gene: TRBJ2-1

CDR3 protein: CSATQKLAGGETQYF
V gene: TRBV20-1
J gene: TRBJ2-5

CDR3 protein: CSVRTSRATQYF
V gene: TRBV29-1
J gene: TRBJ2-5

CDR3 protein: CSPTKRDFTDTQYF
V gene: TRBV29-1
J gene: TRBJ2-3

CDR3 protein: CSARSRVRTYNSPLHF
V gene: TRBV20-1
J gene: TRBJ1-6

CDR3 protein: CASSRDRSDTEAFF
V gene: TRBV4-2
J gene: TRBJ1-1

CDR3 protein: CASRGGIGTGELFF
V gene: TRBV28
J gene: TRBJ2-2

CDR3 protein: CASSPSSYEQYF
V gene: TRBV6-5
J gene: TRBJ2-7

CDR3 protein: CASSQARRLTEAFF
V gene: TRBV14
J gene: TRBJ1-1

CDR3 protein: CASSLVGTNTGELFF
V gene: TRBV27
J gene: TRBJ2-2

CDR3 protein: CASSDSSGGARGF
V gene: TRBV7-3
J gene: TRBJ2-1

CDR3 protein: CASSLGTGDTGELFF
V gene: TRBV13
J gene: TRBJ2-2

CDR3 protein: CASSSRRVSDTQYF
V gene: TRBV11-3
J gene: TRBJ2-3

CDR3 protein: CASSFAVNTEAFF
V gene: TRBV5-5
J gene: TRBJ1-1

CDR3 protein: CSAPMEDTWGGNTEAFF
V gene: TRBV20-1
J gene: TRBJ1-1

CDR3 protein: CASSVGTDLNIQYF
V gene: TRBV5-1
J gene: TRBJ2-4

CDR3 protein: CASSPPLFGTDTQYF
V gene: TRBV28
J gene: TRBJ2-3

CDR3 protein: CASSFFPPGQGVSAFF
V gene: TRBV12-3/TRBV12-4
J gene: TRBJ1-1

CDR3 protein: CASSLGLGSYTDTQYF
V gene: TRBV5-1
J gene: TRBJ2-3

CDR3 protein: CSASKIQRTDTQYF
V gene: TRBV20-1
J gene: TRBJ2-3

CDR3 protein: CSVGGQYEQYF
V gene: TRBV29-1
J gene: TRBJ2-7

CDR3 protein: CASSLGLRTDTQYF
V gene: TRBV7-9
J gene: TRBJ2-3

CDR3 protein: CSAREPGNKQFF
V gene: TRBV20-1
J gene: TRBJ2-1

CDR3 protein: CASSQEFEQYF
V gene: TRBV3-1
J gene: TRBJ2-7

CDR3 protein: CASSPGTTAGELFF
V gene: TRBV27
J gene: TRBJ2-2

CDR3 protein: CASSLNFETGELFF
V gene: TRBV5-4
J gene: TRBJ2-2